These T cell receptor beta chains were read from a single sample in a study of blood T cell repertoires in COVID-19. TCRdb's copy holds only in-frame clones and misses some; the assay was immunoSEQ multiplex PCR. The sample records 300,000 to 400,000 clones, roughly 90% being singletons. The sample comprised peripheral blood. Receptors were obtained from a woman in her sixties or seventies with COVID-19, enrolled during active disease. The CDR3 runs from the conserved cysteine through the conserved F or W. The D gene is left open where the match is weak. Size is omitted from some rows. Given values are once, few, many or a class for expanded clones.

clone size | J gene | V gene | D gene | CDR3 protein | CDR3 DNA
. | TRBJ2-1 | TRBV29-1 | . | CSVGRGGSYNEQFF | TGCAGCGTTGGTAGGGGGGGATCCTACAATGAGCAGTTCTTC
. | TRBJ1-5 | TRBV12-5 | . | CASGLHVQGYQPQHF | TGTGCTAGTGGTTTGCATGTCCAGGGCTATCAGCCCCAGCATTTT
. | TRBJ1-4 | TRBV27 | TRBD1 | CASSEQKGAREKLFF | TGTGCCAGCAGTGAACAGAAGGGGGCGCGTGAAAAACTGTTTTTT
. | TRBJ2-1 | TRBV9 | TRBD1 | CASSVSGTGHNEQFF | TGTGCCAGCAGCGTTTCCGGGACAGGGCACAATGAGCAGTTCTTC
. | TRBJ2-3 | TRBV19 | . | CASRGLGDTQYF | TGTGCCAGTAGGGGACTTGGTGATACGCAGTATTTT
. | TRBJ1-2 | TRBV7-9 | . | CASSRGTAIDGGYTF | TGTGCCAGCAGCCGGGGGACCGCTATTGATGGGGGCTACACCTTC
. | TRBJ1-5 | TRBV21-1 | . | CASSKWERGLSNQPQHF | TGTGCCAGCAGCAAATGGGAAAGGGGTTTGAGCAATCAGCCCCAGCATTTT
. | TRBJ2-7 | TRBV3-1/TRBV3-2 | . | CASSHKLEQYF | TGTGCCAGCAGCCATAAGCTCGAGCAGTACTTC
. | TRBJ1-3 | TRBV6-5 | TRBD1 | CATLSTGQNTIYF | TGTGCCACCCTATCGACAGGGCAAAACACCATATATTTT
. | TRBJ2-1 | TRBV9 | . | CASSVARANYNEQFF | TGTGCCAGCAGCGTAGCCAGGGCCAACTACAATGAGCAGTTCTTC
. | TRBJ1-4 | TRBV9 | . | CASSPSGTPNVEKLFF | TGTGCCAGCAGCCCAAGCGGGACACCGAACGTTGAAAAACTGTTTTTT
. | TRBJ2-7 | TRBV13 | . | CASSSPGQRAYEQYF | TGTGCCAGCAGCTCCCCGGGACAACGCGCCTACGAGCAGTACTTC
. | TRBJ2-7 | TRBV18 | . | CASSNIAGIYEQYF | TGTGCCAGCTCAAACATTGCAGGGATTTACGAGCAGTACTTC
. | TRBJ1-6 | TRBV6-1 | . | CASSERRSSYNSPLHF | TGTGCCAGCAGTGAACGGAGGAGCTCCTATAATTCACCCCTCCACTTT
once | TRBJ2-4 | TRBV3-1/TRBV3-2 | TRBD2 | CASSQVSLAGGRGNIQYF | TGTGCCAGCAGCCAAGTTAGTCTTGCGGGGGGTCGTGGAAACATTCAGTACTTC
once | TRBJ1-3 | TRBV6-5 | . | CASREGGSGNTIYF | TGTGCCAGCAGGGAGGGCGGCTCTGGAAACACCATATATTTT
. | TRBJ1-5 | TRBV6-5 | . | CASSPGHSLGPQHF | TGTGCCAGCAGTCCGGGACACAGTCTGGGGCCCCAGCATTTT
. | TRBJ1-4 | TRBV7-9 | . | CASSPDRANEKLFF | TGTGCCAGCAGTCCGGACAGAGCTAATGAAAAACTGTTTTTT
. | TRBJ2-5 | TRBV7-6 | . | CASSLALSSGETQYF | TGTGCCAGCAGCTTAGCTCTGAGTTCCGGAGAGACCCAGTACTTC
. | TRBJ2-1 | TRBV5-1 | TRBD2 | CASSLGTSGGQKWFF | TGCGCCAGCAGCTTGGGAACTAGCGGGGGCCAGAAGTGGTTCTTC
. | TRBJ1-2 | TRBV6-5 | . | CASSYSINKIGDGYTF | TGTGCCAGCAGTTACTCGATTAACAAAATAGGGGATGGCTACACCTTC
. | TRBJ1-1 | TRBV18 | TRBD1 | CASSPKGQQNTEAFF | TGTGCCAGCTCACCTAAGGGACAGCAAAACACTGAAGCTTTCTTT
. | TRBJ2-2 | TRBV7-8 | TRBD1 | CASSLVRRTGVAGELFF | TGTGCCAGCAGCTTAGTACGAAGGACAGGGGTGGCCGGGGAGCTGTTTTTT
. | TRBJ1-1 | TRBV5-4 | . | CASSLTIGRDTEAFF | TGTGCCAGCAGCTTGACCATAGGGAGGGACACTGAAGCTTTCTTT
few | TRBJ2-7 | TRBV6-5 | . | CASSYLTGYEQYF | TGTGCCAGCAGTTACTTGACAGGATACGAGCAGTACTTC
medium-sized | TRBJ2-2 | TRBV10-3 | TRBD1 | CAISAGTGSGELFF | TGTGCCATCAGCGCCGGGACAGGATCCGGGGAGCTGTTTTTT
. | TRBJ2-5 | TRBV28 | TRBD2 | CASSLRSGGSGTQYF | TGTGCCAGCAGTTTACGTAGCGGGGGGTCGGGGACCCAGTACTTC
. | TRBJ2-7 | TRBV5-1 | . | CASSSQGYEQYF | TGCGCCAGCAGCTCACAGGGATACGAGCAGTACTTC
. | TRBJ2-7 | TRBV11-1 | TRBD1 | CASSSRGSSYEQYF | TGTGCCAGCAGCTCCAGGGGGAGCTCCTACGAGCAGTACTTC
. | TRBJ1-5 | TRBV21-1 | . | CASSKGAEGGGCQPQHF | TGTGCCAGCAGCAAAGGGGCCGAGGGAGGGGGTTGTCAGCCCCAGCATTTT
. | TRBJ1-2 | TRBV3-1/TRBV3-2 | . | CASSLVQLPRGYLWGYTF | TGTGCCAGCAGCCTCGTGCAATTACCCAGGGGCTATCTATGGGGCTACACCTTC
. | TRBJ1-5 | TRBV24-1 | TRBD1 | CATSDPGGEYGNQPQHF | TGTGCCACCAGTGATCCAGGGGGCGAGTACGGCAATCAGCCCCAGCATTTT
few | TRBJ2-5 | TRBV5-4 | TRBD2 | CASSSGGSLPTETQYF | TGTGCCAGCAGCTCGGGCGGGAGTCTGCCGACGGAGACCCAGTACTTC
. | TRBJ1-6 | TRBV12-5 | . | CASGPGSRTVNSPLHF | TGTGCTAGTGGTCCTGGGAGTCGGACGGTTAATTCACCCCTCCACTTT
. | TRBJ2-1 | TRBV21-1 | . | CASSKESEGQGDDEQFF | TGTGCCAGCAGCAAAGAATCAGAGGGACAGGGGGACGATGAGCAGTTCTTC
. | TRBJ1-6 | TRBV30 | . | CAWSVKGGNSPLHF | TGTGCCTGGAGTGTAAAAGGCGGAAATTCACCCCTCCACTTT
. | TRBJ2-7 | TRBV4-2 | . | CASASDDREQYF | TGTGCCAGCGCCTCGGACGACAGGGAGCAGTACTTC
. | TRBJ2-1 | TRBV19 | . | CASSIGGVYNEQFF | TGTGCCAGTAGTATAGGAGGAGTCTACAATGAGCAGTTCTTC
. | TRBJ1-5 | TRBV19 | . | CASSILGQGNQPQHF | TGTGCCAGTAGTATCTTAGGACAAGGCAATCAGCCCCAGCATTTT
. | TRBJ1-5 | TRBV6-1 | . | CASSGDGASSSNQPQHF | TGTGCCAGCAGTGGGGATGGGGCCTCGAGTAGCAATCAGCCCCAGCATTTT
few | TRBJ1-2 | TRBV10-2 | TRBD1 | CAILRDSYGYTF | TGCGCCATCCTGAGGGACAGCTATGGCTACACCTTC
. | TRBJ1-2 | TRBV30 | . | CAWSVSRGINGYTF | TGTGCCTGGAGTGTAAGTCGGGGGATCAATGGCTACACCTTC
. | TRBJ2-3 | TRBV9 | . | CASSVGASDRTDTQYF | TGTGCCAGCAGCGTAGGGGCTAGCGACCGCACAGATACGCAGTATTTT